Listed here are 27 T cell receptor beta chains from one sample, sequenced in a study of CD8+ T cells in alopecia areata. Once RNA had been extracted, it was reverse transcribed into cDNA to act as the sequencing template. Repertoires were generated with immunoSEQ multiplex PCR, while TCRdb's copy carries only in-frame clones and drops some. In the table there are some 120,000 clones, 58% of which are singletons. Here the sequenced sample was CD4+ T cells sorted from blood, taken at week 0. The receptors were gathered from a human donor with alopecia areata.

A note on this clone: Other DNA sequences in this sample translate to the same CDR3. The genes are TRBV19 and TRBJ1-1, with D hard to call. Trimming removed 1 base at V and 1 base at J, with 4 bases between. The CDR3 has 13 amino acids. Germline V lookup: CDR1 LNHDA, CDR2 SQIVND (reference sequence). For the CDR3, the DNA is TGTGCCAGTAGTATAGGAGGGAACACTGAAGCTTTCTTT. Translating it yields CASSIGGNTEAFF.

This CDR3 is CASSLNLRETQYF. The CDR3 DNA reads TGTGCCAGCAGCTTAAATCTGAGAGAGACCCAGTACTTC. V and J are TRBV7-2 and TRBJ2-5; D unresolved. In germline, CDR1 is SGHTA, CDR2 FQGNSA. The CDR3 is 13 residues long. Deletions cut 2 bases from V and 4 bases from J, with 8 bases between.

This clone was seen a single time. CDR3 in DNA: TGTGCCAGCAGCTTAAGGGACAAACTGTTTTTT. Translation: CASSLRDKLFF. The chain links TRBV7-2 to TRBJ1-4; a weak D match, TRBD1 (5 bases). V lost 2 bases, J lost 11 bases, and 6 bases lay in between. The length of the CDR3 is 11 residues. Germline assignment: CDR1 SGHTA and CDR2 FQGNSA.

The chain employs TRBV19 and TRBJ1-5; D might be TRBD1 (5 bases). The V gene lost 3 bases and the J gene lost 2 bases, with 11 bases spanning the gap. The CDR3 loop spans 15 amino acids. Germline-derived CDR1 and CDR2 are LNHDA and SQIVND (reference sequence). The CDR3 DNA reads TGTGCCAGTAGTATGGGGGGTAAGGGCAATCAGCCCCAGCATTTT. Encoded protein: CASSMGGKGNQPQHF.

The chain combines TRBV28 with TRBJ2-7; D unresolved. Germline values: CDR1 MDHEN, CDR2 SYDVKM. The CDR3 covers 12 residues. V shed 3 bases and J shed 6 bases, with 9 bases lying between them. In nucleotides, the CDR3 is TGTGCCAGCAGTTTTTGGGGTGCCGAGCAGTACTTC. Protein: CASSFWGAEQYF.

This chain connects TRBV5-1 to TRBJ1-5; 7 positions match TRBD1. The germline V gene encodes CDR1 SGHRS and CDR2 YFSETQ. V was clipped by 0 bases and J by 4 bases; unmatched bases: 4. The CDR3 runs to 15 residues. The CDR3 bases are TGCGCCAGCAGCTTGGGAGGGGGCGAGAATCAGCCCCAGCATTTT. Translating it yields CASSLGGGENQPQHF.

This clone appeared once. The chain joins TRBV7-2 to TRBJ2-3; TRBD1 matches at 11 bases. Germline V gene lookup returns CDR1 SGHTA and CDR2 FQGNSA. The CDR3 runs to 16 residues. Trimming at V came to 7 bases and at J to 1 base, leaving 7 bases not matched to a gene. The CDR3 coding sequence is TGTGCCAGCACCAATCCGGGACAGGGGGGCACAGATACGCAGTATTTT. Amino acid sequence: CASTNPGQGGTDTQYF.

V is TRBV5-4 and J is TRBJ2-7; 9 nucleotides line up with TRBD2. Germline values: CDR1 SGHNT, CDR2 YYREEE (reference sequence). V lost 5 bases and J lost 4; bases outside the gene matches: 16. This CDR3 is built from 17 residues. The CDR3 DNA reads TGTGCCAGCAGTTTTCCGGGCGGAGTAGCGGGGGATTACGAGCAGTACTTC. Its protein is CASSFPGGVAGDYEQYF.

This clone turned up a few times. The rearrangement uses TRBV14 and TRBJ1-1; D ambiguous. Germline V gene lookup returns CDR1 SGHDN and CDR2 FVKESK. The V end lost 5 bases, the J end lost 3 bases, and 13 bases lay between the germline ends. This CDR3 spans 14 amino acids. Written as DNA, the CDR3 is TGTGCCAGCAGCTTGACTGGGTCCGACACTGAAGCTTTCTTT. Translated: CASSLTGSDTEAFF.

In its sample, this clone ranks as medium-sized. The rearrangement uses TRBV6-6 and TRBJ2-7; 8 bases fit TRBD1. V gave up 7 bases and J gave up 0 bases; unmatched junction bases: 5. The CDR3 has 14 amino acids. The germline gives CDR1 MNHNY, CDR2 SVGAGI (reference sequence). In nucleotides, the CDR3 is TGTGCCAGCATGATGACAGGGGACTCCTACGAGCAGTACTTC. It yields the protein CASMMTGDSYEQYF.

About this clone: One end of the junction varies from germline; a read error may be responsible. This sequence joins TRBV25-1 and TRBJ2-1; 7 bases map to TRBD2. Germline CDR1 and CDR2: MGHDK and SYGVNS. This CDR3 contains 13 residues. CDR3 residues: CRPFRGRDNEQFF. CDR3 sequence (DNA): TGCAGACCTTTTAGAGGGAGGGACAATGAGCAGTTCTTC.

This chain uses TRBV11-2 with TRBJ2-3; TRBD2 matches 7 bases. CDR3 length: 18 residues. The junction had 18 bases not matched to a gene; V was cut back by 3 bases and J by 6 bases. Looked up from germline, CDR1 is SGHAT and CDR2 is FQNNGV. CDR3 bases: TGTGCCAGCAGCTTTAGGGACCAGCGGGGTTCTCCTCCGGATACGCAGTATTTT. Translated, it gives CASSFRDQRGSPPDTQYF.

J is TRBJ1-4 and V is TRBV4-3; no clear D. Germline V CDR1 and CDR2: LGHNA, YSLEER. Trimming cost V 1 base and J 5 bases, with 11 bases left between them. CDR3 length equals 15 residues. The CDR3 spells CASSQVKGLNEKLFF. In DNA, the CDR3 is TGCGCCAGCAGCCAAGTCAAGGGTTTAAATGAAAAACTGTTTTTT.

The chain is built from TRBV28 and TRBJ2-3, with 7 bases that match TRBD2. The ends lost 4 bases at V and 0 bases at J; junction bases unmatched: 4. This CDR3 is built from 15 residues. Per the germline V gene, CDR1 is MDHEN and CDR2 is SYDVKM. Written as DNA, the CDR3 is TGTGCCAGCAGTTCCCCGGGAGGTAGCACAGATACGCAGTATTTT. Translated: CASSSPGGSTDTQYF.

The genes are TRBV9 and TRBJ2-3; possibly TRBD2 for D (5 bases). Trimming took 3 bases from V and 6 from J, leaving 17 bases between them. Germline values: CDR1 SGDLS, CDR2 YYNGEE. The length of the CDR3 is 15 residues. The CDR3 is CASSAGIPRLDTQYF. Here the CDR3 DNA reads TGTGCCAGCAGCGCCGGGATCCCTCGACTGGATACGCAGTATTTT.

The chain employs TRBV6-5 and TRBJ1-1; D remains ambiguous. The V and J ends lost 2 bases and 1 base respectively, with 11 bases between them. The germline CDR1 and CDR2 sequences are MNHEY and SVGAGI. The length of the CDR3 is 15 residues. The chain's CDR3 is CASSYARTENTEAFF. CDR3 DNA: TGTGCCAGCAGTTACGCTAGGACGGAGAACACTGAAGCTTTCTTT.

CDR3 amino acids: CASSPEGAGVTDTQYF. In DNA form, the CDR3 reads TGCGCCAGCAGCCCGGAGGGAGCGGGGGTCACAGATACGCAGTATTTT. The chain joins TRBV5-1 to TRBJ2-3; 8 nucleotides align to TRBD2. After removal of 4 bases from V and 2 bases from J, the junction contained 9 bases not matched to a gene. The CDR3 totals 16 residues. Germline assignment: CDR1 SGHRS and CDR2 YFSETQ.

This clone appeared a few times. The genes are TRBV10-3 and TRBJ1-6; no clear D. This CDR3 has 15 residues. Germline CDR1 ENHRY, CDR2 SYGVKD. The V and J ends lost 4 bases and 5 bases respectively, with 12 bases between them. Here the CDR3 DNA reads TGTGCCATCAGTGCACACAGAGAAGATAATTCACCCCTCCACTTT. Its protein product is CAISAHREDNSPLHF.

This chain uses TRBV7-2 with TRBJ2-7; D uncertain. Germline assignment: CDR1 SGHTA and CDR2 FQGNSA. The CDR3 consists of 13 residues. Trimming shortened V by 3 bases and J by 2 bases, and 8 bases separated the two germline ends. The DNA for the CDR3 is TGTGCCAGCAGCTTCACGGTTCCCTACGAGCAGTACTTC. It codes for CASSFTVPYEQYF.

The chain combines TRBV9 with TRBJ2-7; possibly TRBD1 for D (6 bases). The CDR3 is made up of 14 amino acids. Deletions cut 4 bases from V and 4 bases from J, with 15 bases between. CDR1 is SGDLS, CDR2 YYNGEE, per germline. DNA of the CDR3: TGTGCCAGCAGCCCCAGGGACATTTATTACGAGCAGTACTTC. This gives the protein CASSPRDIYYEQYF. Combining the CDR3 with reference TRBV9 and TRBJ2-7 gives the whole variable domain DSGVTQTPKHLITATGQRVTLRCSPRSGDLSVYWYQQSLDQGLQFLIQYYNGEERAKGNILERFSAQQFPDLHSELNLSSLELGDSALYFCASSPRDIYYEQYFGPGTRLTVT.

This sequence joins TRBV28 and TRBJ1-1; D is unclear. Looked up from germline, CDR1 is MDHEN and CDR2 is SYDVKM. CDR3 length equals 16 residues. Trimming cost V 4 bases and J 3 bases, with 18 bases left between them. The CDR3 sequence is CASSSANAGYDTEAFF. CDR3 nucleotide sequence: TGTGCCAGCAGTTCCGCAAACGCAGGCTATGACACTGAAGCTTTCTTT.

The chain carries TRBV11-2 and TRBJ2-2, with no clear D. This CDR3 is 14 amino acids long. The germline V and J ends were trimmed by 4 bases and 0 bases, with 6 bases remaining between them. CDR1 is SGHAT, CDR2 FQNNGV, per germline. The CDR3 region is CASSYTSNTGELFF. As DNA, the CDR3 is TGTGCCAGCAGCTACACTTCGAACACCGGGGAGCTGTTTTTT.

This chain connects TRBV6-6 to TRBJ2-1; TRBD2 might be the D (5 bases). The CDR3 consists of 13 residues. Trimming stripped 2 bases from V and 6 bases from J, with 8 bases between. CDR1 MNHNY and CDR2 SVGAGI come from the germline V gene (reference sequence). The DNA of the CDR3 is TGTGCCAGCAGTTACGAGGGTGGCAATGAGCAGTTCTTC. This codes for CASSYEGGNEQFF.

The chain carries TRBV5-8 and TRBJ1-1; TRBD1 might be the D (5 bases). Deletions cut 5 bases from V and 1 base from J, with 15 bases between. The CDR3 has 15 residues. Germline values: CDR1 SGHTS, CDR2 YDEGEE. CDR3 in DNA: TGTGCCAGCAGACCCACCGGGACTGCGAACACTGAAGCTTTCTTT. Its translation is CASRPTGTANTEAFF.

Here the CDR3 reads CASSLDGTGSDTQYF. In DNA, the CDR3 is TGCGCCAGCAGCTTGGACGGGACAGGGTCAGATACGCAGTATTTT. The gene calls are TRBV5-1 and TRBJ2-3, with 9 bases matching TRBD1. J was trimmed by 4 bases and V by 0 bases; bases with no gene match: 3. CDR1 and CDR2 (germline): SGHRS, YFSETQ. CDR3 size: 15 residues.

A single count supports this clone. The chain uses TRBV25-1 and TRBJ2-3, with TRBD2 as a possible D gene (5 bases). Trimming took 4 bases from V and 1 from J, leaving 9 bases between them. The germline V gene encodes CDR1 MGHDK and CDR2 SYGVNS. The CDR3 loop spans 14 amino acids. For the CDR3, the DNA is TGTGCCAGCAGTGTGGCGAGGGGCACAGATACGCAGTATTTT. Translating gives CASSVARGTDTQYF.

The chain employs TRBV19 and TRBJ2-3; D is unresolved. V lost 4 bases and J lost 2, with 4 bases in between. Germline CDR1 reads LNHDA; CDR2 reads SQIVND (reference sequence). The CDR3 sequence is 12 residues long. CDR3 loop: CASSTITDTQYF. The CDR3 nucleotides are TGTGCCAGTAGTACTATCACAGATACGCAGTATTTT.